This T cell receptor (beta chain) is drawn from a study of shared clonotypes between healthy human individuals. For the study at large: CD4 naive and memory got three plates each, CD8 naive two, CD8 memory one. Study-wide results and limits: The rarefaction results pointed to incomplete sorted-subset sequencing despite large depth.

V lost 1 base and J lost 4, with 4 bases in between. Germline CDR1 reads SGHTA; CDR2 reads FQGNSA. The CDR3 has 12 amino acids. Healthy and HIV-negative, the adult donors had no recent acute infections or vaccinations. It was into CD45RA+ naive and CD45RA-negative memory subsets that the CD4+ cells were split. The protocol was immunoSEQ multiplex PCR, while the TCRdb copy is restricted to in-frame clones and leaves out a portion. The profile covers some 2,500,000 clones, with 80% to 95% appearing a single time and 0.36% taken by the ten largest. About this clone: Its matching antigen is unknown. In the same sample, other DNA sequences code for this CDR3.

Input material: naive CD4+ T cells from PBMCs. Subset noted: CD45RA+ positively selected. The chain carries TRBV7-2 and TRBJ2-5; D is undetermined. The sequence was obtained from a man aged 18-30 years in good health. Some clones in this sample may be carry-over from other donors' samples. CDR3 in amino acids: CASSLDRETQYF. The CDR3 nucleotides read TGTGCCAGCAGCTTAGATCGAGAGACCCAGTACTTC.